Listed below are T cell receptor beta chains from one sample, sequenced in a study of T-cell reconstitution after alpha-beta-depleted transplantation in children. TCRdb processed the PCR reads anew with MiXCR; each CDR3 protein has one entry. The sample includes about 210,000 distinct CDR3 sequences, approximately 15% of them seen just once. This specimen was PBMCs, mostly from graft donor cells, taken 360 days after TCRalphabeta/CD19-depleted stem cell transplant. These receptors all come from a male patient between 2 and 10 years old who had a stem cell transplant for acute lymphoblastic leukemia, so the T cells may come from the graft donor. The CDR3 runs from the conserved cysteine through the conserved F or W. A D gene is named only where the DNA matches it firmly. Rows give clone size only sometimes, using once, few, many, or a class for an expanded clone.

TRBV7-6	-	TRBJ2-7	TRBD2	TGTGCCAGCAGCTTAAGACGAGGACTAGCCTACGAGCAGTACTTC	CASSLRRGLAYEQYF
TRBV20-1	-	TRBJ2-7	-	TGCAGTGCTGTTGAGGGCTGGTACGAGCAGTACTTC	CSAVEGWYEQYF
TRBV10-3	-	TRBJ2-1	-	TGTGCCATCAATACCGGGGGCGGTGAGCAGTTCTTC	CAINTGGGEQFF
TRBV9	few	TRBJ2-3	-	TGTGCCAGCAGCGTGAGTAGAGATACGCAGTATTTT	CASSVSRDTQYF
TRBV10-3	few	TRBJ1-5	TRBD1	TGTGCCATCAGTTCGGGACAGGGAACCCCTACGGGCAATCAGCCCCAGCATTTT	CAISSGQGTPTGNQPQHF
TRBV5-1	few	TRBJ2-2	-	TGCGCCAGCAGCTTGTACAGCCCGAACACCGGGGAGCTGTTTTTT	CASSLYSPNTGELFF
TRBV12-3/TRBV12-4	few	TRBJ1-2	TRBD1	TGTGCCAGCAGTTTTCAGGGGGGGAGAGGCTACACCTTC	CASSFQGGRGYTF
TRBV4-2	-	TRBJ2-1	TRBD2	TGTGCCAGCAGCCAGGGAACTAGCGGGAACAATGAGCAGTTCTTC	CASSQGTSGNNEQFF
TRBV12-3/TRBV12-4	-	TRBJ2-1	TRBD2	TGTGCCAGCAGTTTTGGACTAGGGAGCTCCTACAATGAGCAGTTCTTC	CASSFGLGSSYNEQFF
TRBV5-1	many	TRBJ2-3	TRBD1	TGCGCCAGCAGCTCCGGACAGGGCGCAGATACGCAGTATTTT	CASSSGQGADTQYF
TRBV3-1	-	TRBJ2-7	-	TGTGCCAGCAGCCAAGAGGGACACGGTAGCTCCTACGAGCAGTACTTC	CASSQEGHGSSYEQYF
TRBV18	-	TRBJ1-1	-	TGTGCCAGCTCCCCCTCCTTATACACTGAAGCTTTCTTT	CASSPSLYTEAFF
TRBV20-1	few	TRBJ1-5	-	TGCAGTGCCGCAGGAGGAGGGGGCAATCAGCCCCAGCATTTT	CSAAGGGGNQPQHF
TRBV12-3/TRBV12-4	few	TRBJ2-7	TRBD1	TGTGCCAGCAGTTTTAACAGGGGCGACTCCTACGAGCAGTACTTC	CASSFNRGDSYEQYF
TRBV13	-	TRBJ2-5	TRBD2	TGTGCCAGCATAAGCGGCGGGAGGGAGACCCAGTACTTC	CASISGGRETQYF
TRBV29-1	-	TRBJ2-7	-	TGCAGCGTCCGAGGGGGGGGGGACTACGAGCAGTACTTC	CSVRGGGDYEQYF
TRBV5-4	-	TRBJ2-7	-	TGTGCCAGCAGCGCTGGGGGCCAGCGGAACTACGAGGAGTACTTC	CASSAGGQRNYEEYF
TRBV6-1	-	TRBJ2-2	TRBD1	TGTGCCAGCAGTCAGGGACAGGGGGTCGACACCGGGGAGCTGTTTTTT	CASSQGQGVDTGELFF
TRBV29-1	-	TRBJ2-7	TRBD1	TGCAGCGTGTCCCGGACAGGGTCCCTCGGGCAGTACTTC	CSVSRTGSLGQYF
TRBV12-3/TRBV12-4	-	TRBJ2-1	TRBD2	TGTGCCAGCAGTTTAAAGGGATCGGGGACTAGCGGACCACAATTCTACAATGAGCAGTTCTTC	CASSLKGSGTSGPQFYNEQFF
TRBV12-3/TRBV12-4	few	TRBJ2-3	-	TGTGCCAGCAGGTCAGATACGCAGTATTTT	CASRSDTQYF
TRBV10-3	few	TRBJ2-3	TRBD1	TGTGCCATCTGCCCGCGGACAGGGGATACGCAGTATTTT	CAICPRTGDTQYF
TRBV27	-	TRBJ2-5	TRBD2	TGTGCCAGCAGTATGACCGGGGGGGAGACCCAGTACTTC	CASSMTGGETQYF
TRBV11-1	-	TRBJ2-5	-	TGTGCCAGCAGCCAGAATTGGGCAGTGACTCTCCAAGAGACCCAGTACTTC	CASSQNWAVTLQETQYF
TRBV12-3/TRBV12-4	many	TRBJ1-6	TRBD1	TGTGCCAGCAGTTTCAATCCGGACAGGGGTGTCGGACCCCTCCACTTT	CASSFNPDRGVGPLHF
TRBV24-1	few	TRBJ2-2	-	TGTGCCACCAGTGACTCCGGGGAGCTGTTTTTT	CATSDSGELFF
TRBV6-5	few	TRBJ2-1	TRBD2	TGTGCCAGCATTAATGCGGGGGGGAAAAACAATGAGCAGTTCTTC	CASINAGGKNNEQFF
TRBV20-1	few	TRBJ1-1	TRBD1	TGCAGTGTCGCGACAGGGATGAACACTGAAGCTTTCTTT	CSVATGMNTEAFF
TRBV7-2	many	TRBJ2-4	TRBD1	TGTGCCAGCAGCGTGGATCCCGGGACAGACCTAGAGTACTTC	CASSVDPGTDLEYF
TRBV15	-	TRBJ2-7	-	TGTGCCACCAGCAGAGACCGACAGTTTGAGCAGTACTTC	CATSRDRQFEQYF